A single sample is the source of the 18 T cell receptor beta chains below, sequenced in a study of blood T cell repertoires in COVID-19 (dated by TCRdb to 2019 to 2021). Library preparation used the immunoSEQ multiplex PCR assay. TCRdb re-hosts the immuneACCESS table, in-frame sequences only. Its copies lack some clones; in the studies checked, an unresolved V gene accounts for under half of them, and the cause for the rest is not known. Present in this sample are 450,000 to 500,000 clones, roughly nine tenths of which were seen just once. Clones ranked in the top ten supply just over 8% of the sample. The material sequenced was PBMCs or T cells enriched from blood (not recorded which). These receptors were taken from a woman aged 55 to 70 who had recovered from COVID-19.

The chain has TRBV7-9 and TRBJ1-2, with TRBD1 as a possible D gene (6 bases). The V end lost 6 bases, the J end lost 4 bases, and 18 bases lay between the germline ends. The CDR3 sequence is 15 residues long. Germline CDR1 SEHNR, CDR2 FQNEAQ (reference sequence). The CDR3 DNA follows: TGTGCCAGCAGTATCGGACAGTCGAACTTCTATGGCTACACCTTC. This sequence encodes CASSIGQSNFYGYTF.

The chain recombines TRBV15 with TRBJ2-1; 8 bases are a match to TRBD2. The CDR3 runs 14 residues. From germline, CDR1 is LNHNV and CDR2 YYDKDF (reference sequence). The J segment lost 7 bases and the V segment lost 6 bases, leaving 8 bases of the junction unmatched. The chain's CDR3 is CATRSGGFSNEQFF. CDR3 bases: TGTGCCACCAGGTCGGGGGGGTTCTCGAATGAGCAGTTCTTC.

This rearrangement joins TRBV6-5 to TRBJ1-1, with a weak D call TRBD1 (5 bases). Deletions cut 6 bases from V and 5 bases from J, with 10 bases between. Germline CDR1 reads MNHEY; CDR2 reads SVGAGI. This CDR3 is built from 12 residues. The CDR3 sequence: CASRTGETEAFF. For the CDR3, the DNA is TGTGCCAGCAGAACGGGGGAGACTGAAGCTTTCTTT.

The chain recombines TRBV7-8 with TRBJ2-2, with TRBD2 as a possible D gene (6 bases). Germline V gene sequence: CDR1 SGHVS, CDR2 FQNEAQ. V was cut by 5 bases and J by 5 bases, with 12 bases left in between. The CDR3 spans 14 residues. The CDR3 nucleotides read TGTGCCAGCAGCCTTGGGACTTCAACCGGGGAGCTGTTTTTT. Residues: CASSLGTSTGELFF.

V and J are TRBV11-2 and TRBJ1-3, with 7 bases identical to TRBD1. The CDR3 spans 15 residues. Looked up from germline, CDR1 is SGHAT and CDR2 is FQNNGV. J was trimmed by 2 bases and V by 8 bases; bases with no gene match: 9. The CDR3: CASGSDRAPGNTIYF. The CDR3 DNA reads TGTGCCAGCGGGTCCGACAGGGCCCCTGGAAACACCATATATTTT.

The chain has TRBV14 and TRBJ1-2; D is undetermined. The germline gives CDR1 SGHDN, CDR2 FVKESK. V lost 2 bases, J lost 8 bases, and 12 bases lay in between. The CDR3 consists of 13 residues. This CDR3 reads CASSQSRTGGYTF. The CDR3 bases are TGTGCCAGCAGCCAATCTCGGACGGGAGGCTACACCTTC. The whole variable domain, remainder taken from reference TRBV14 and TRBJ1-2, is EAGVTQFPSHSVIEKGQTVTLRCDPISGHDNLYWYRRVMGKEIKFLLHFVKESKQDESGMPNNRFLAERTGGTYSTLKVQPAELEDSGVYFCASSQSRTGGYTFGSGTRLTVV.

J is TRBJ2-7 and V is TRBV13; D is possibly TRBD2 (6 bases). V was pared by 2 bases and J by 6 bases, with 14 bases between. CDR1 and CDR2 from the germline V gene are PRHDT and FYEKMQ (reference sequence). This CDR3 is 14 amino acids long. For the CDR3, the DNA is TGTGCCAGCAGCTTAAACGGGGGACTGGGCGAGCAGTACTTC. It is translated as CASSLNGGLGEQYF.

The chain uses TRBV19 and TRBJ1-5; 7 positions match TRBD1. This CDR3 contains 14 residues. The trim removed 10 bases at V and 2 bases at J, leaving 8 bases unmatched. From germline, CDR1 is LNHDA and CDR2 SQIVND (reference sequence). The CDR3 here is CATGPTGGNQPQHF. The DNA for the CDR3 is TGTGCCACGGGGCCTACAGGGGGCAATCAGCCCCAGCATTTT.

This clone was observed a few times. This sample also contains other DNA sequences that code for the same CDR3. The CDR3 DNA reads TGTGCCAGCAGCGGGACAGGGACTTACGAGCAGTACTTC. Protein product: CASSGTGTYEQYF. The chain uses TRBV2 and TRBJ2-7, with 9 positions matching TRBD1. Germline V gives CDR1 SNHLY, CDR2 FYNNEI. V shed 6 bases, J shed 4 bases, and the junction held 4 bases outside the gene matches. The CDR3 runs to 13 residues.

The chain has TRBV6-1 and TRBJ1-6; D not resolved. Germline CDR1 reads MNHNS; CDR2 reads SASEGT. The CDR3 has 15 amino acids. Trimming removed 1 base at V and 9 bases at J, with 13 bases between. Here the CDR3 reads CASSEVGRNSSPLHF. The CDR3 nucleotides are TGTGCCAGCAGTGAAGTGGGCAGAAATTCTTCACCCCTCCACTTT.

The rearrangement joins TRBV30 to TRBJ1-1; 7 bases align to TRBD1. Trimming took 3 bases from V and 0 from J; bases not matched to a gene: 7. Germline V gene lookup returns CDR1 GTSNPN and CDR2 SVGIG (reference sequence). The CDR3 runs 15 residues. Written as DNA, the CDR3 is TGTGCCTGGAGAACGGGGGACAGAGTGAACACTGAAGCTTTCTTT. It translates to CAWRTGDRVNTEAFF.

V gene TRBV7-9 combines with J gene TRBJ1-3; 7 positions agree with TRBD1. V was pared by 5 bases and J by 6 bases, with 10 bases of the junction left unmatched. CDR1 is SEHNR and CDR2 is FQNEAQ in the germline V gene (reference sequence). The CDR3 sequence is 15 residues long. The CDR3 reads CASSRGQKVENTIYF. CDR3 nucleotides: TGTGCCAGCAGCCGGGGACAGAAGGTGGAAAACACCATATATTTT.

This sequence joins TRBV2 and TRBJ2-1; tentative D call: TRBD2 (6 bases). The CDR3 extends over 13 amino acids. Germline CDR1 reads SNHLY; CDR2 reads FYNNEI. V dropped 11 bases and J dropped 3 bases, with 14 bases sitting between them. The DNA of the CDR3 is TGTGCCTCCGCGGAGGGGATCTACAATGAGCAGTTCTTC. Amino acids: CASAEGIYNEQFF.

This chain links TRBV29-1 with TRBJ2-3; weak D call: TRBD1 (5 bases). V was pared by 3 bases and J by 1 base, with 11 bases between. The CDR3 is 14 amino acids. Looked up from germline, CDR1 is SQVTM and CDR2 is ANQGSEA. The CDR3 DNA is TGCAGCGTTGACGCAGGGTACGGCACAGATACGCAGTATTTT. This sequence encodes CSVDAGYGTDTQYF.

The rearrangement links TRBV5-1 to TRBJ2-3, with 8 bases identical to TRBD2. The CDR3 covers 14 residues. Germline values: CDR1 SGHRS, CDR2 YFSETQ. V shed 7 bases, J shed 3 bases, and the junction held 7 bases outside the gene matches. Here the CDR3 reads CASGKGGGTDTQYF. Written as DNA, the CDR3 is TGCGCCAGCGGGAAGGGCGGGGGGACAGATACGCAGTATTTT.

This rearrangement joins TRBV11-2 to TRBJ1-3; D gene ambiguous. Per the germline V gene, CDR1 is SGHAT and CDR2 is FQNNGV. Trimming pared 3 bases from V and 4 bases from J, leaving 13 bases between. This CDR3 has 15 residues. CDR3 amino acids: CASSFAGAWGNTIYF. CDR3 bases: TGTGCCAGCAGCTTTGCAGGCGCTTGGGGAAACACCATATATTTT.

The CDR3 DNA reads TGCAGTGCTAGTTCGCCCGACCGACAGTCGAACACTGAAGCTTTCTTT. Protein: CSASSPDRQSNTEAFF. The J gene is TRBJ1-1, the V gene TRBV20-1; TRBD1 is a possible D gene (5 bases). The CDR3 extends over 16 amino acids. V was cut by 3 bases and J by 1 base, with 18 bases left in between. Germline V gene lookup returns CDR1 DFQATT and CDR2 SNEGSKA (reference sequence).

The chain has TRBV7-9 and TRBJ1-2; D is perhaps TRBD1 (5 bases). The CDR3 is 14 amino acids. Trimming pared 7 bases from V and 8 bases from J, leaving 20 bases between. CDR1 is SEHNR, CDR2 FQNEAQ, per germline (reference sequence). CDR3 sequence (DNA): TGTGCCAGCACCCCCGGCGGGGCGTCGCCGGGCTACACCTTC. The encoded protein is CASTPGGASPGYTF.